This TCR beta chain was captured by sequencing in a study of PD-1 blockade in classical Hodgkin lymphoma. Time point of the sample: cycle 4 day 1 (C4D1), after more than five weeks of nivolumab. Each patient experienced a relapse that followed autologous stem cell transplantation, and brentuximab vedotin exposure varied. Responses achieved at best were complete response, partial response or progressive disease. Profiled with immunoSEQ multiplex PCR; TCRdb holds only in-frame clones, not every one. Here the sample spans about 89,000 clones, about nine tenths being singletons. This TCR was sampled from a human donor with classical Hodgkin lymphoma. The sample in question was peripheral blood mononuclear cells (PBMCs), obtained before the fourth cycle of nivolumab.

Here the CDR3 reads CASSLSGWGTDGYTF. The CDR3 DNA is TGTGCCAGCAGCTTATCGGGATGGGGGACAGACGGCTACACCTTC. The chain is built from TRBV11-2 and TRBJ1-2, with 7 bases matching TRBD1. The CDR3 spans 15 residues. V shed 2 bases, J shed 8 bases, and the junction held 11 bases outside the gene matches. Germline V gene sequence: CDR1 SGHAT, CDR2 FQNNGV.